A single sample gave rise to the 18 T cell receptor beta chains below, sequenced in a study of T cells after yellow fever vaccination. TCRdb analysed the 5' RACE reads with MiXCR anew, one entry per CDR3 protein. The sample includes some 290,000 distinct CDR3 sequences, over 8.5% seen only once; the top ten take about 3%. The sample consisted of CD4+ T cells sorted from PBMCs, taken 45 days after the yellow fever booster vaccination. The source of these receptors is a man younger than 30 who received the YFV17D yellow fever vaccine.

DNA of the CDR3: TGCAGTGCTTTCGACAGCAACGGAGTCCAAGAGACCCAGTACTTC. This translates into CSAFDSNGVQETQYF. The chain combines TRBV20-1 with TRBJ2-5; D is perhaps TRBD1 (5 bases). The germline gives CDR1 DFQATT, CDR2 SNEGSKA (reference sequence). The CDR3 loop spans 15 amino acids. V gave up 5 bases and J gave up 1 base, with 17 bases separating them.

The J gene is TRBJ2-3, the V gene TRBV12-3 or TRBV12-4; D call uncertain. The CDR3 extends over 14 amino acids. The V and J ends lost 6 bases and 1 base respectively, with 11 bases between them. The CDR3 DNA sequence: TGTGCCAGCAGCGAGGCATCCGGCACAGATACGCAGTATTTT. The encoded protein is CASSEASGTDTQYF.

The V call is TRBV6-1, the J call TRBJ1-6; 11 nucleotides agree with TRBD1. V was pared by 4 bases and J by 7 bases, with 3 bases of the junction left unmatched. This CDR3 is 15 amino acids long. CDR1 is MNHNS and CDR2 is SASEGT in the germline V gene. Here the CDR3 reads CASSGTGGKNSPLHF. The CDR3 coding sequence is TGTGCCAGCAGTGGGACAGGGGGCAAGAATTCACCCCTCCACTTT.

In nucleotides, the CDR3 is TGTGCCAGCAGTTACTGGGCAGGGCAAGGTTATGGCTACACCTTC. Translated, it gives CASSYWAGQGYGYTF. The V gene is TRBV6-5, the J gene TRBJ1-2; D may be TRBD1 (5 bases). Per germline, CDR1 MNHEY and CDR2 SVGAGI. Trimming shortened V by 1 base and J by 5 bases, and 14 bases separated the two germline ends. The CDR3 runs 15 residues.

This clonotype turned up a few times. The chain couples TRBV16 to TRBJ1-1; D unresolved. Germline-derived CDR1 and CDR2 are KGHSY and FQNENV. The germline V and J ends were trimmed by 0 bases and 9 bases, with 17 bases remaining between them. The CDR3 is 15 amino acids. CDR3 protein: CASSQSPGRVGKAFF. CDR3 coding DNA: TGTGCCAGCAGCCAATCGCCCGGACGGGTAGGGAAAGCTTTCTTT.

The chain uses TRBV24-1 and TRBJ1-2; the match to TRBD1 covers 7 bases. The CDR3 extends over 13 amino acids. Germline CDR1 is KGHDR and CDR2 is SFDVKD. The junction had 5 bases not matched to a gene; V was cut back by 9 bases and J by 2 bases. CDR3: CATPWGQNYGYTF. For the CDR3, the DNA is TGTGCCACCCCGTGGGGACAGAACTATGGCTACACCTTC.

This clonotype was observed a handful of times. The chain links TRBV7-2 to TRBJ2-6; 12 positions match TRBD2. Trimming at V came to 4 bases and at J to 0 bases, leaving 7 bases not matched to a gene. The germline gives CDR1 SGHTA, CDR2 FQGNSA. The CDR3 has 19 amino acids. The CDR3 region is CASSSLAGGLSSGANVLTF. As DNA, the CDR3 is TGTGCCAGCAGCTCACTAGCGGGGGGACTCAGCTCTGGGGCCAACGTCCTGACTTTC.

This clonotype occurred a few times. The chain links TRBV9 to TRBJ2-3, with a possible D match to TRBD2 (6 bases). The V end was cut by 3 bases, the J end by 6 bases, with 8 bases between. Germline CDR1 reads SGDLS; CDR2 reads YYNGEE. The CDR3 extends over 12 amino acids. In DNA, the CDR3 is TGTGCCAGCAGCGCCCGGGGGGATACGCAGTATTTT. Protein sequence: CASSARGDTQYF.

The genes are TRBV4-1 and TRBJ2-2; TRBD1 agrees at 7 bases. The ends lost 4 bases at V and 0 bases at J; junction bases unmatched: 8. Per the germline V gene, CDR1 is MGHRA and CDR2 is YSYEKL. CDR3 length: 17 amino acids. CDR3 DNA: TGCGCCAGCAGCCCAGACGGACAGGTTTCGAACACCGGGGAGCTGTTTTTT. This translates into CASSPDGQVSNTGELFF.

In its sample, this clonotype was seen a few times. The rearrangement joins TRBV6-2 or TRBV6-3 to TRBJ1-5; D ambiguous. Germline lookup yields CDR1 MNHEY and CDR2 SVGEGT. CDR3 length: 16 amino acids. The ends were cut back, 5 bases at V and 5 bases at J, with 19 bases in the middle. CDR3 residues: CASSGRTGSRDQPQHF. The CDR3 nucleotides read TGTGCCAGCAGTGGCCGGACGGGTTCCCGGGATCAGCCCCAGCATTTT.

This clonotype was observed at least ten times. V usage is TRBV2 and J usage is TRBJ1-2; 9 bases are shared with TRBD1. V dropped 6 bases and J dropped 7; count of bases not matched to a gene: 3. There are 12 residues in the CDR3. Germline CDR1 SNHLY, CDR2 FYNNEI. The CDR3 DNA follows: TGTGCCAGCAGCGGGACAGGGTTTGGCTACACCTTC. Its translation is CASSGTGFGYTF.

This chain links TRBV2 with TRBJ2-7; a possible D gene is TRBD2 (5 bases). The CDR3 length is 15 residues. Between the trimmed V and J ends, which lost 1 base and 1 base, there was a span of 11 bases. Germline V gene sequence: CDR1 SNHLY, CDR2 FYNNEI. The CDR3 loop is CASSEGPGFSYEQYF. CDR3 DNA sequence: TGTGCCAGCAGTGAAGGTCCGGGGTTTTCCTACGAGCAGTACTTC.

There are many counts of this clonotype. The chain carries TRBV6-5 and TRBJ2-3; possible D gene TRBD1, 5 bases. There are 14 residues in the CDR3. V lost 4 bases and J lost 2, with 10 bases in between. Germline V lookup: CDR1 MNHEY, CDR2 SVGAGI. The CDR3 DNA reads as TGTGCCAGCAGTTTAAGGGGTACCACAGATACGCAGTATTTT. The encoded protein is CASSLRGTTDTQYF.

This clonotype was detected many times. The CDR3 coding sequence is TGCGCCAGCAGCTTGGGGTCCACGTCCCCGTTAGAGACCCAGTACTTC. Translation gives CASSLGSTSPLETQYF. This chain connects TRBV5-1 to TRBJ2-5; no definite D call. This CDR3 region has 16 residues. Trimming stripped 0 bases from V and 4 bases from J, with 16 bases between. In germline, CDR1 is SGHRS, CDR2 YFSETQ.

This clonotype was seen ten or more times. The rearrangement uses TRBV6-1 and TRBJ1-1, with D tentatively TRBD1 (5 bases). Trimming pared 5 bases from V and 3 bases from J, leaving 22 bases between. CDR1 is MNHNS and CDR2 is SASEGT in the germline V gene. The CDR3 is 17 amino acids. The CDR3 region is CASSPSSGAGQHTEAFF. The CDR3 coding sequence is TGTGCCAGCAGTCCCTCCTCTGGGGCGGGGCAGCACACTGAAGCTTTCTTT.

The genes are TRBV28 and TRBJ1-1; possibly TRBD1 for D (6 bases). CDR1 is MDHEN and CDR2 is SYDVKM in the germline V gene. The CDR3 runs 16 residues. V dropped 5 bases and J dropped 4 bases, with 20 bases sitting between them. CDR3 sequence (DNA): TGTGCCAGCAGTCCCCCCCGGGGGGCGAAGGGCACTGAAGCTTTCTTT. The encoded protein is CASSPPRGAKGTEAFF.

This clonotype was detected a few times. The gene calls are TRBV20-1 and TRBJ2-2; maybe TRBD2 (5 bases). The germline CDR1 and CDR2 sequences are DFQATT and SNEGSKA (reference sequence). The CDR3 is made up of 14 amino acids. V was clipped by 0 bases and J by 7 bases, with 12 bases between them. Written as DNA, the CDR3 is TGCAGTGCTAGAGATCGAAGAGGGCACGGGGAGCTGTTTTTT. This codes for CSARDRRGHGELFF.

This clonotype has a handful of counts. This chain joins TRBV6-2 or TRBV6-3 and TRBJ2-7; D is unclear. The V end lost 5 bases, the J end lost 6 bases, and 11 bases lay between the germline ends. This CDR3 has 12 amino acids. Per germline, CDR1 MNHEY and CDR2 SVGEGT. The CDR3 loop is CASSTKKSEQYV. CDR3 bases: TGTGCCAGCAGTACAAAAAAGAGCGAGCAGTACGTC.